The rows below give T cell receptor beta chains drawn from one sample of a study of cytomegalovirus exposure and HLA in healthy donors. Sequencing was performed with immunoSEQ multiplex PCR; in TCRdb, only in-frame clones are kept and a portion is missing. The data hold over 110,000 clones, with approximately 84% observed a single time. The sequencing sample was made of PBMCs. The receptors stem from a young woman in good health and CMV-seronegative. CDR3s include the opening cysteine and the closing phenylalanine or tryptophan. The D gene is left open where the match is weak. Where a row states a size, it is once, few, many or the class of an expanded clone; other rows omit it.

abundance	j_gene	d_gene	v_gene	CDR3nt	CDR3aa
.	TRBJ1-2	.	TRBV18	TGTGCCAGCTCCTCGGACAGAGCTAACTATGGCTACACCTTC	CASSSDRANYGYTF
.	TRBJ2-1	.	TRBV27	TGTGCCAGCAGTTTATTTTGGCAGGGGTCCTACAATGAGCAGTTCTTC	CASSLFWQGSYNEQFF
.	TRBJ2-7	TRBD1	TRBV6-5	TGTGCCAGCAGTCTCCAGGGGGTGAACGCCTACGAGCAGTACTTC	CASSLQGVNAYEQYF
.	TRBJ1-2	TRBD1	TRBV10-3	TGTGCCATCACCCAGGGACAGGGAGGCTATGGCTACACCTTC	CAITQGQGGYGYTF
.	TRBJ2-1	.	TRBV29-1	TGCAGCGCGACAGGGACTCTCAATGAGCAGTTCTTC	CSATGTLNEQFF
.	TRBJ2-3	TRBD2	TRBV18	TGTGCCAGCTCATTATACGGGACTAGCGGGGGAGATACGCAGTATTTT	CASSLYGTSGGDTQYF
.	TRBJ2-5	TRBD2	TRBV7-2	TGTGCCAGCAGTAAAACTAGCGGGCACGAGACCCAGTACTTC	CASSKTSGHETQYF
.	TRBJ1-4	.	TRBV2	TGTGCCAGCATCATACTCATCAGGGGTAACGAAAAACTGTTTTTT	CASIILIRGNEKLFF
.	TRBJ1-6	.	TRBV7-2	TGTGCCAGCAGCTTACAAGGAGAGAATTCACCCCTCCACTTT	CASSLQGENSPLHF
.	TRBJ2-7	.	TRBV7-2	TGTGCCAGCAGCTTAGGCGACTACGAGCAGTACTTC	CASSLGDYEQYF
.	TRBJ2-2	TRBD1	TRBV2	TGTGCCAGCAGCGGGACAGGGTTGAACACCGGGGAGCTGTTTTTT	CASSGTGLNTGELFF
.	TRBJ1-3	TRBD1	TRBV5-4	TGTGCCAGCAGCCCTCAGGGACAGGCCCGCTCTGGAAACACCATATATTTT	CASSPQGQARSGNTIYF
once	TRBJ2-5	.	TRBV29-1	TGCAGCGTTCAACGTAGCGGCGAGGGGACCCAGTACTTC	CSVQRSGEGTQYF
.	TRBJ2-4	.	TRBV7-2	TGTGCCAGCAGCTTAGACAGGGCCAAAAACATTCAGTACTTC	CASSLDRAKNIQYF
.	TRBJ2-3	.	TRBV2	TGTGCCAGCAGTGAAGCGCAGGGGTATAGCACAGATACGCAGTATTTT	CASSEAQGYSTDTQYF
.	TRBJ2-7	TRBD2	TRBV10-1	TGCGCCAGCAGTTTCGCGGGGGGGCCGGGATACGAGCAGTACTTC	CASSFAGGPGYEQYF
.	TRBJ2-1	.	TRBV5-1	TGCGCCAGCAGCCGGGAAAATGAGCAGTTCTTC	CASSRENEQFF
.	TRBJ2-3	.	TRBV19	TGTGCCAGTAGTATTCAGGATACGCAGTATTTT	CASSIQDTQYF
once	TRBJ1-4	.	TRBV7-9	TGTGCCAGCAGCCCGACACTAACTAATGAAAAACTGTTTTTT	CASSPTLTNEKLFF
.	TRBJ1-5	.	TRBV5-4	TGTGCCAGCAGCTTGGAACCGTCCGGGGGGCCCCAGCATTTT	CASSLEPSGGPQHF
.	TRBJ2-1	TRBD2	TRBV7-8	TGTGCCAGCAGCTTAGGTTTAGCGGGGGGGCCCCACAATGAGCAGTTCTTC	CASSLGLAGGPHNEQFF
.	TRBJ1-6	.	TRBV5-1	TGCGCCAGCAGCTTGTATACAGATAGGAATTCACCCCTCCACTTT	CASSLYTDRNSPLHF
.	TRBJ2-3	.	TRBV7-3	TGTGCCAGCAGCTTAAGACTAACGAGCACAGATACGCAGTATTTT	CASSLRLTSTDTQYF
.	TRBJ1-2	.	TRBV7-3	TGTGCCAGCAGCTTAACGGACAGTAACTATGGCTACACCTTC	CASSLTDSNYGYTF
.	TRBJ2-1	TRBD1	TRBV29-1	TGCAGCGCTCAAACAGGGGCCCATGAGCAGTTCTTC	CSAQTGAHEQFF
.	TRBJ2-7	.	TRBV5-1	TGCGCCAGCAGCTTGGATACAGGGACCCACGAGCAGTACTTC	CASSLDTGTHEQYF
.	TRBJ1-2	.	TRBV9	TGTGCCAGCAGCTCGCATCGGGGGGCCGGGGATGGCTACACCTTC	CASSSHRGAGDGYTF
.	TRBJ2-3	TRBD2	TRBV7-6	TGTGCCAGCAGCGGGGGACTATTTACAGATACGCAGTATTTT	CASSGGLFTDTQYF
.	TRBJ2-3	.	TRBV7-9	TGTGCCACCAGGGGGGGGCGCCTCCGAGATACGCAGTATTTT	CATRGGRLRDTQYF
.	TRBJ2-3	TRBD2	TRBV4-3	TGCGCCAGCAGCCAAGATTCGGTAGCGGGAGGTGGGTTCACAGATACGCAGTATTTT	CASSQDSVAGGGFTDTQYF
.	TRBJ2-3	.	TRBV5-1	TGCGCCAGCAGCTTGGAGCGGCCTCCGAATACGCAGTATTTT	CASSLERPPNTQYF
.	TRBJ2-5	TRBD2	TRBV30	TGTGCCTGGAGTGGCGGGGGGGACATATCAACCCAGTACTTC	CAWSGGGDISTQYF
.	TRBJ2-3	.	TRBV7-2	TGTGCCAGCAGCTTAGCGGGCGGGGATACGCAGTATTTT	CASSLAGGDTQYF
.	TRBJ2-1	TRBD1	TRBV11-3	TGTGCCAGCTCCCCCCAGGGGGAAAACAATGAGCAGTTCTTC	CASSPQGENNEQFF
.	TRBJ2-2	TRBD1	TRBV11-2	TGTGCCAGCAGGAGACCGGGACAGGGGGCCGGCGGGGAGCTGTTTTTT	CASRRPGQGAGGELFF
.	TRBJ2-7	TRBD2	TRBV27	TGTGCCAGCAGTTTAAGAGTCCGGGAGGGGCGCGGGGCCTACGAGCAGTACTTC	CASSLRVREGRGAYEQYF
.	TRBJ2-3	TRBD2	TRBV6-1	TGTGCCAGCAGTGGGTCCCGGCTAGCGGGGCACACAGATACGCAGTATTTT	CASSGSRLAGHTDTQYF
.	TRBJ1-5	TRBD1	TRBV19	TGTGCCAGTAGTAACTTATGGACACAGGGGGTTCAGCCCCAGCATTTT	CASSNLWTQGVQPQHF